This TCR beta chain stems from a study of T cells after yellow fever vaccination. Germline CDR1 and CDR2: SEHNR and FQNEAQ (reference sequence). Trimming cost V 6 bases and J 5 bases; bases outside gene matches: 6. The CDR3 contains 13 residues. TCRdb passed the 5' RACE reads through MiXCR, listing each CDR3 protein once. The sample includes roughly 94,000 distinct CDR3 sequences, 8.9% of them seen just once. This clonotype was detected ten times or more. This receptor was taken from a man aged 18 to 30 who received the YFV17D yellow fever vaccine. Sequenced here: CD8+ T cells not binding an NS4B(214-222) dextramer, sorted from PBMCs, sampled approximately 15 days after the first yellow fever vaccination. V usage is TRBV7-9 and J usage is TRBJ2-5, with TRBD1 matching 7 bases. The CDR3 region is CASRWTGSETQYF. CDR3 nucleotide sequence: TGTGCCAGCAGATGGACAGGCAGTGAGACCCAGTACTTC.